Listed below are T cell receptor beta chains from one sample, sequenced in a study of shared clonotypes between healthy human individuals. Sequenced by immunoSEQ multiplex PCR; TCRdb stores in-frame clones only, minus some. The data show roughly 2.1 million clones, just over 90% seen once. The sample consisted of naive CD8+ T cells from PBMCs. The receptors originated from a young man in good health. Some clones in this sample may be carry-over from other donors' samples. The CDR3 runs from the conserved cysteine through the conserved F or W. Each record gives: D gene, V gene, clone size, J gene, CDR3 protein, CDR3 DNA. The D gene is left open where the match is weak. The listing skips clone size in some rows; elsewhere it reads once, few, many or a size class.

D gene: .; V gene: TRBV4-1; clone size: .; J gene: TRBJ2-3; CDR3 protein: CASSQPLADTQYF; CDR3 DNA: TGCGCCAGCAGCCAACCTCTCGCAGATACGCAGTATTTT
D gene: TRBD1; V gene: TRBV27; clone size: .; J gene: TRBJ2-1; CDR3 protein: CASSLAPGGAFNEQFF; CDR3 DNA: TGTGCCAGCAGTTTAGCCCCAGGGGGCGCGTTCAATGAGCAGTTCTTC
D gene: TRBD1; V gene: TRBV5-1; clone size: .; J gene: TRBJ2-2; CDR3 protein: CASRPSAVGTAMNTGELFF; CDR3 DNA: TGCGCCAGCAGACCCTCCGCCGTAGGGACAGCGATGAACACCGGGGAGCTGTTTTTT
D gene: .; V gene: TRBV7-2; clone size: .; J gene: TRBJ2-7; CDR3 protein: CASSPLGESQYEQYF; CDR3 DNA: TGTGCCAGCAGCCCCCTGGGGGAGAGCCAATACGAGCAGTACTTC
D gene: .; V gene: TRBV27; clone size: .; J gene: TRBJ2-1; CDR3 protein: CASSLTGRQFF; CDR3 DNA: TGTGCCAGCAGTTTAACGGGAAGGCAGTTCTTC
D gene: .; V gene: TRBV27; clone size: .; J gene: TRBJ1-4; CDR3 protein: CASSFGRLGEKLFF; CDR3 DNA: TGTGCCAGCAGTTTTGGTCGGTTGGGTGAAAAACTGTTTTTT
D gene: .; V gene: TRBV13; clone size: .; J gene: TRBJ2-2; CDR3 protein: CASSSPGRSRTGELFF; CDR3 DNA: TGTGCCAGCAGCTCTCCGGGACGTAGTCGGACCGGGGAGCTGTTTTTT
D gene: TRBD2; V gene: TRBV27; clone size: once; J gene: TRBJ2-1; CDR3 protein: CASSLSPLAGEFWGDEQFF; CDR3 DNA: TGTGCCAGCAGTTTATCACCTCTAGCGGGAGAGTTTTGGGGGGATGAGCAGTTCTTC
D gene: TRBD1; V gene: TRBV29-1; clone size: .; J gene: TRBJ1-2; CDR3 protein: CSKRDAGTGRNTF; CDR3 DNA: TGCAGCAAACGGGACGCCGGGACAGGGAGGAACACCTTC
D gene: TRBD1; V gene: TRBV7-8; clone size: .; J gene: TRBJ1-1; CDR3 protein: CASSSDRGRRTEAFF; CDR3 DNA: TGTGCCAGCAGCTCCGACAGGGGGCGGAGAACTGAAGCTTTCTTT
D gene: .; V gene: TRBV5-6; clone size: .; J gene: TRBJ1-1; CDR3 protein: CASSLGTLHEAFF; CDR3 DNA: TGTGCCAGCAGCCTCGGGACATTACATGAAGCTTTCTTT
D gene: TRBD1; V gene: TRBV28; clone size: .; J gene: TRBJ2-3; CDR3 protein: CASRTYGTGGLKSGTDTQYF; CDR3 DNA: TGTGCCAGCAGAACATACGGGACAGGGGGCTTGAAGAGTGGCACAGATACGCAGTATTTT
D gene: TRBD2; V gene: TRBV27; clone size: .; J gene: TRBJ2-1; CDR3 protein: CASSATSSRDEQFF; CDR3 DNA: TGTGCCAGCAGCGCGACTAGCAGCCGTGATGAGCAGTTCTTC
D gene: .; V gene: TRBV4-2; clone size: .; J gene: TRBJ1-1; CDR3 protein: CASSQDEDDSTEAFF; CDR3 DNA: TGTGCCAGCAGCCAAGATGAGGATGACAGCACTGAAGCTTTCTTT
D gene: .; V gene: TRBV19; clone size: once; J gene: TRBJ1-3; CDR3 protein: CASTPISYPSGNTIYF; CDR3 DNA: TGTGCCAGTACCCCCATTAGCTACCCCTCTGGAAACACCATATATTTT
D gene: .; V gene: TRBV19; clone size: .; J gene: TRBJ1-5; CDR3 protein: CASTLTPGRNQPQHF; CDR3 DNA: TGTGCCAGTACCCTAACACCGGGGCGCAATCAGCCCCAGCATTTT
D gene: .; V gene: TRBV7-9; clone size: .; J gene: TRBJ2-7; CDR3 protein: CASSLAREYEQYF; CDR3 DNA: TGTGCCAGCAGCTTAGCGAGAGAATACGAGCAGTACTTC
D gene: .; V gene: TRBV7-9; clone size: .; J gene: TRBJ2-7; CDR3 protein: CASSATDRESYEQYF; CDR3 DNA: TGTGCCAGCAGCGCGACAGACCGAGAATCCTACGAGCAGTACTTC
D gene: TRBD1; V gene: TRBV7-6; clone size: .; J gene: TRBJ1-3; CDR3 protein: CASSSQGGSGNTIYF; CDR3 DNA: TGTGCCAGCAGCTCTCAGGGGGGTTCTGGAAACACCATATATTTT
D gene: TRBD1; V gene: TRBV29-1; clone size: .; J gene: TRBJ2-7; CDR3 protein: CSVLKDRRSYEQYF; CDR3 DNA: TGCAGCGTTCTCAAGGACAGGCGGTCCTACGAGCAGTACTTC
D gene: .; V gene: TRBV11-2; clone size: .; J gene: TRBJ1-4; CDR3 protein: CASRGPLGEKLFF; CDR3 DNA: TGTGCCAGCAGGGGACCCCTGGGGGAAAAACTGTTTTTT
D gene: TRBD1; V gene: TRBV4-1; clone size: once; J gene: TRBJ1-5; CDR3 protein: CASSEGPGQGRQPQHF; CDR3 DNA: TGCGCCAGCAGCGAAGGACCGGGACAGGGACGTCAGCCCCAGCATTTT
D gene: TRBD1; V gene: TRBV28; clone size: .; J gene: TRBJ2-3; CDR3 protein: CASSDYLTGTGTDTQYF; CDR3 DNA: TGTGCCAGCAGTGACTATCTCACCGGGACAGGCACAGATACGCAGTATTTT
D gene: .; V gene: TRBV4-3; clone size: .; J gene: TRBJ1-3; CDR3 protein: CASSQRQWTSGNTIYF; CDR3 DNA: TGCGCCAGCAGCCAACGACAGTGGACCTCTGGAAACACCATATATTTT
D gene: .; V gene: TRBV4-1; clone size: .; J gene: TRBJ2-7; CDR3 protein: CASSQDGGTAYEQYF; CDR3 DNA: TGCGCCAGCAGCCAAGATGGGGGGACAGCCTACGAGCAGTACTTC
D gene: .; V gene: TRBV7-3; clone size: once; J gene: TRBJ1-1; CDR3 protein: CASSFGGLSTEAFF; CDR3 DNA: TGTGCCAGCAGCTTCGGGGGGCTCTCCACTGAAGCTTTCTTT
D gene: .; V gene: TRBV27; clone size: .; J gene: TRBJ2-5; CDR3 protein: CASSPYTPRGSGTETQYF; CDR3 DNA: TGTGCCAGCAGTCCGTATACCCCCCGAGGGTCGGGCACAGAGACCCAGTACTTC
D gene: .; V gene: TRBV5-6; clone size: .; J gene: TRBJ2-3; CDR3 protein: CASSPGLLGTDTQYF; CDR3 DNA: TGTGCCAGCAGCCCAGGGTTACTGGGGACAGATACGCAGTATTTT
D gene: TRBD2; V gene: TRBV19; clone size: .; J gene: TRBJ2-5; CDR3 protein: CASSQSLRERQETQYF; CDR3 DNA: TGTGCCAGTAGTCAATCCCTGCGGGAGCGGCAAGAGACCCAGTACTTC
D gene: .; V gene: TRBV4-2; clone size: .; J gene: TRBJ2-1; CDR3 protein: CASSQDRGDSYNEQFF; CDR3 DNA: TGTGCCAGCAGCCAAGATAGGGGGGACTCCTACAATGAGCAGTTCTTC
D gene: TRBD2; V gene: TRBV27; clone size: .; J gene: TRBJ2-2; CDR3 protein: CASRDAERESTGELFF; CDR3 DNA: TGTGCCAGCAGGGATGCCGAGCGGGAGTCCACCGGGGAGCTGTTTTTT
D gene: .; V gene: TRBV28; clone size: .; J gene: TRBJ2-7; CDR3 protein: CASRTPGVGEQYF; CDR3 DNA: TGTGCCAGCCGGACACCCGGAGTGGGGGAGCAGTACTTC
D gene: TRBD1; V gene: TRBV10-2; clone size: .; J gene: TRBJ1-5; CDR3 protein: CASTPYVTGSNQPQHF; CDR3 DNA: TGCGCCAGCACTCCTTACGTGACAGGGAGCAATCAGCCCCAGCATTTT
D gene: TRBD2; V gene: TRBV27; clone size: .; J gene: TRBJ2-7; CDR3 protein: CASSFRGWGGVEAVYEQYF; CDR3 DNA: TGTGCCAGCAGTTTTCGGGGATGGGGAGGGGTCGAGGCCGTCTACGAGCAGTACTTC
D gene: TRBD1; V gene: TRBV29-1; clone size: .; J gene: TRBJ2-1; CDR3 protein: CSVKDRGLYNEQFF; CDR3 DNA: TGCAGCGTAAAAGACAGGGGACTTTACAATGAGCAGTTCTTC
D gene: TRBD2; V gene: TRBV6-5; clone size: .; J gene: TRBJ2-2; CDR3 protein: CASSSSGSGTGELFF; CDR3 DNA: TGTGCCAGCAGTAGTAGCGGGAGTGGCACCGGGGAGCTGTTTTTT
D gene: .; V gene: TRBV12-5; clone size: .; J gene: TRBJ1-2; CDR3 protein: CASGTRAMTEHF; CDR3 DNA: TGTGCTAGTGGTACCCGAGCCATGACGGAACATTTC
D gene: .; V gene: TRBV15; clone size: .; J gene: TRBJ2-3; CDR3 protein: CATSSGYRATDTQYF; CDR3 DNA: TGTGCCACCAGCAGTGGTTACAGGGCGACAGATACGCAGTATTTT
D gene: .; V gene: TRBV30; clone size: .; J gene: TRBJ1-4; CDR3 protein: CAWSTGMEKLFF; CDR3 DNA: TGTGCCTGGTCAACAGGGATGGAAAAACTGTTTTTT
D gene: .; V gene: TRBV7-9; clone size: .; J gene: TRBJ1-2; CDR3 protein: CASSLGGGYGYTF; CDR3 DNA: TGTGCCAGCAGCCTGGGGGGTGGTTATGGCTACACCTTC
D gene: .; V gene: TRBV2; clone size: .; J gene: TRBJ2-3; CDR3 protein: CASDLNPRSTDTQYF; CDR3 DNA: TGTGCCAGCGACCTAAACCCACGAAGCACAGATACGCAGTATTTT
D gene: .; V gene: TRBV28; clone size: .; J gene: TRBJ1-1; CDR3 protein: CASSLGIEFFAEAFF; CDR3 DNA: TGTGCCAGCAGTTTAGGTATTGAGTTCTTTGCTGAAGCTTTCTTT
D gene: TRBD2; V gene: TRBV7-9; clone size: once; J gene: TRBJ2-3; CDR3 protein: CASRELAGGPDTQYF; CDR3 DNA: TGTGCCAGCAGGGAACTAGCGGGAGGCCCAGATACGCAGTATTTT
D gene: .; V gene: TRBV7-2; clone size: .; J gene: TRBJ1-3; CDR3 protein: CASSIQDGYSGNTIYF; CDR3 DNA: TGTGCCAGCAGCATTCAGGACGGGTACTCTGGAAACACCATATATTTT
D gene: .; V gene: TRBV7-9; clone size: few; J gene: TRBJ1-1; CDR3 protein: CASSPPMNTEAFF; CDR3 DNA: TGTGCCAGCAGCCCCCCCATGAACACTGAAGCTTTCTTT
D gene: .; V gene: TRBV27; clone size: .; J gene: TRBJ2-2; CDR3 protein: CASRLGPGELFF; CDR3 DNA: TGTGCCAGCAGACTAGGACCCGGGGAGCTGTTTTTT
D gene: .; V gene: TRBV15; clone size: .; J gene: TRBJ2-3; CDR3 protein: CATSSVLLDTQYF; CDR3 DNA: TGTGCCACCAGCAGCGTCCTTTTGGATACGCAGTATTTT
D gene: TRBD1; V gene: TRBV4-3; clone size: .; J gene: TRBJ2-2; CDR3 protein: CASSQDYGRGHTGELFF; CDR3 DNA: TGCGCCAGCAGCCAAGATTATGGCAGGGGGCACACCGGGGAGCTGTTTTTT
D gene: TRBD2; V gene: TRBV5-1; clone size: .; J gene: TRBJ2-2; CDR3 protein: CASSLALAGDLTGELFF; CDR3 DNA: TGCGCCAGCAGCTTGGCATTAGCGGGAGATCTCACCGGGGAGCTGTTTTTT